One and the same sample provided the 10 T cell receptor beta chains below, sequenced in a study of cytomegalovirus exposure and HLA in healthy donors. It was with 60 Vbeta and 13 Jbeta primers that the PCR ran. Sequencing was performed with immunoSEQ multiplex PCR; in TCRdb, only in-frame clones are kept and a portion is missing. The data show some 150,000 clones, roughly 76% seen once. What was sequenced was PBMCs. These receptors all stem from a female donor in good health and CMV-seronegative.

The gene calls are TRBV7-2 and TRBJ2-5; weak D call: TRBD2 (5 bases). CDR3 length equals 13 residues. V was pared by 1 base and J by 5 bases, with 8 bases between. CDR1 is SGHTA, CDR2 FQGNSA, per germline. CDR3 in amino acids: CASSLVRDETQYF. The DNA for the CDR3 is TGTGCCAGCAGCTTAGTTCGGGATGAGACCCAGTACTTC.

The chain uses TRBV6-1 and TRBJ1-2; D perhaps matches TRBD1 (6 bases). The V end lost 7 bases, the J end lost 6 bases, and 12 bases lay between the germline ends. The CDR3 is 12 residues long. Germline lookup yields CDR1 MNHNS and CDR2 SASEGT. The CDR3 region has the DNA TGTGCCAGCACGAGGGACATCAATGGCTACACCTTC. Its protein product is CASTRDINGYTF.

The genes are TRBV25-1 and TRBJ2-7, with 11 bases lining up with TRBD2. The V segment lost 4 bases and the J segment 3 bases; nucleotides outside the gene matches: 8. The CDR3 extends over 16 amino acids. Germline-derived CDR1 and CDR2 are MGHDK and SYGVNS. The CDR3 DNA is TGTGCCAGCAGTGGCCACGGGACTAGCGGTAGCTACGAGCAGTACTTC. Its protein product is CASSGHGTSGSYEQYF.

The chain is built from TRBV12-2 and TRBJ2-1; TRBD2 was called by the table and not checked on the DNA. TRBV12-2 is a documented pseudogene. The CDR3 is made up of 14 amino acids. The chain's CDR3 is CASRLELDIYEQFF. DNA for the CDR3: TGTGCAAGTCGCTTAGAACTAGACATTTATGAGCAGTTCTTC.

This chain links TRBV18 with TRBJ2-7; 7 nucleotides line up with TRBD1. V shed 0 bases, J shed 5 bases, and the junction held 10 bases outside the gene matches. Per the germline V gene, CDR1 is KGHSH and CDR2 is LQKENI. The CDR3 covers 16 residues. The CDR3 sequence: CASSPPKLQGYHEQYF. CDR3 nucleotides: TGTGCCAGCTCACCACCGAAATTACAGGGGTACCACGAGCAGTACTTC. Complete variable domain (other parts from reference TRBV18 and TRBJ2-7): NAGVMQNPRHLVRRRGQEARLRCSPMKGHSHVYWYRQLPEEGLKFMVYLQKENIIDESGMPKERFSAEFPKEGPSILRIQQVVRGDSAAYFCASSPPKLQGYHEQYFGPGTRLTVT.

This clone was observed a few times. V gene TRBV23-1 combines with J gene TRBJ2-1; 15 nucleotides line up with TRBD2. TRBV23-1 is an ORF, with its function uncertain. V shed 6 bases and J 4 bases; nucleotides not matched to a gene: 4. This CDR3 is 16 amino acids long. CDR3 region: CASRGTSGRIYNEQFF. The CDR3 DNA is TGCGCCAGCAGGGGGACTAGCGGGAGGATATACAATGAGCAGTTCTTC.

The chain has TRBV5-4 and TRBJ1-4; TRBD1 matches at 8 bases. V dropped 0 bases and J dropped 5; count of bases not matched to a gene: 3. The CDR3 loop spans 15 amino acids. CDR1 and CDR2 (germline): SGHNT, YYREEE (reference sequence). CDR3: CASSLARQGNEKLFF. The DNA of the CDR3 is TGTGCCAGCAGCTTGGCGAGACAGGGGAATGAAAAACTGTTTTTT.

The chain couples TRBV15 to TRBJ2-2; D is unresolved. Germline V lookup: CDR1 LNHNV, CDR2 YYDKDF (reference sequence). Trimming left V 5 bases short and J 1 base short, with 8 bases between. The CDR3 contains 14 residues. CDR3 loop: CATSSSWNTGELFF. The CDR3 DNA reads as TGTGCCACCAGCTCCTCGTGGAACACCGGGGAGCTGTTTTTT.

The chain is built from TRBV29-1 and TRBJ2-1, with 11 bases matching TRBD2. This CDR3 is built from 16 residues. The germline V gene encodes CDR1 SQVTM and CDR2 ANQGSEA. J lost 2 bases, V lost 0 bases, and 3 bases had no gene match. The CDR3 DNA sequence: TGCAGCGTTGAAGACGTTAGCGGGAGGGCCTACAATGAGCAGTTCTTC. It is translated as CSVEDVSGRAYNEQFF.

The rearrangement joins TRBV6-1 to TRBJ2-7; 7 nucleotides line up with TRBD2. This CDR3 has 16 residues. Trimming cost V 1 base and J 0 bases; bases outside gene matches: 6. Germline assignment: CDR1 MNHNS and CDR2 SASEGT. DNA of the CDR3: TGTGCCAGCAGTGAAGGAGGCCTAGCGGTCTCCTACGAGCAGTACTTC. Its protein is CASSEGGLAVSYEQYF.